The rows below give T cell receptor beta chains drawn from one sample of a study of response to subunit inactivated influenza vaccine. TCRdb re-called the RT-PCR reads through MiXCR, storing one row per CDR3 protein. The data hold about 780,000 distinct CDR3 sequences, with about 18% observed a single time. The sample here was PBMCs from blood, taken more than 4 days after vaccination. These receptor sequences come from a man aged 45 to 65 who received an inactivated influenza vaccine. Both conserved end residues are part of each CDR3. Fields, in order: clone size, V gene, D gene, J gene, CDR3 protein, CDR3 DNA. A D gene is named only where the DNA matches it firmly. Size is omitted from some rows. Given values are once, few, many or a class for expanded clones.

clone_size: many; v_call: TRBV12-3/TRBV12-4; d_call: NA; j_call: TRBJ1-5; cdr3_aa: CASSLTQSNQPQHF; cdr3_nt: TGTGCCAGCAGTTTGACTCAAAGCAATCAGCCCCAGCATTTT
clone_size: few; v_call: TRBV5-1; d_call: TRBD2; j_call: TRBJ2-5; cdr3_aa: CASSTIAGQETQYF; cdr3_nt: TGCGCCAGCAGCACGATAGCGGGACAAGAGACCCAGTACTTC
clone_size: many; v_call: TRBV12-3/TRBV12-4; d_call: NA; j_call: TRBJ2-3; cdr3_aa: CASSARDTQYF; cdr3_nt: TGTGCCAGCAGTGCCCGGGATACGCAGTATTTT
clone_size: NA; v_call: TRBV4-2; d_call: TRBD2; j_call: TRBJ2-7; cdr3_aa: CASSFQLAGGGEQYF; cdr3_nt: TGTGCCAGCAGCTTCCAACTAGCGGGGGGCGGTGAGCAGTACTTC
clone_size: few; v_call: TRBV29-1; d_call: NA; j_call: TRBJ1-4; cdr3_aa: CSVEYSGQREKLFF; cdr3_nt: TGCAGCGTTGAATACTCGGGACAACGTGAAAAACTGTTTTTT
clone_size: NA; v_call: TRBV12-5; d_call: NA; j_call: TRBJ2-3; cdr3_aa: CASGTTGGTDTQYF; cdr3_nt: TGTGCTAGTGGTACTACGGGCGGCACAGATACGCAGTATTTT
clone_size: NA; v_call: TRBV10-3; d_call: NA; j_call: TRBJ2-5; cdr3_aa: CAISEGLETQYF; cdr3_nt: TGTGCCATCAGTGAGGGATTGGAGACCCAGTACTTC
clone_size: few; v_call: TRBV10-3; d_call: TRBD2; j_call: TRBJ2-1; cdr3_aa: CAISGQGTSGSRLNEQFF; cdr3_nt: TGTGCCATCAGTGGCCAGGGGACTAGCGGGAGCCGGCTCAATGAGCAGTTCTTC
clone_size: NA; v_call: TRBV28; d_call: NA; j_call: TRBJ1-2; cdr3_aa: CASETATGYGYTF; cdr3_nt: TGTGCCAGCGAAACGGCAACGGGGTATGGCTACACCTTC
clone_size: few; v_call: TRBV6-5; d_call: TRBD1; j_call: TRBJ1-2; cdr3_aa: CASSSRQGNYGYTF; cdr3_nt: TGTGCCAGCAGTTCCCGACAGGGGAACTATGGCTACACCTTC
clone_size: NA; v_call: TRBV6-5; d_call: NA; j_call: TRBJ2-6; cdr3_aa: CASSSQGGRLSGANVLTF; cdr3_nt: TGTGCCAGCAGTTCCCAGGGGGGACGGCTCTCTGGGGCCAACGTCCTGACTTTC